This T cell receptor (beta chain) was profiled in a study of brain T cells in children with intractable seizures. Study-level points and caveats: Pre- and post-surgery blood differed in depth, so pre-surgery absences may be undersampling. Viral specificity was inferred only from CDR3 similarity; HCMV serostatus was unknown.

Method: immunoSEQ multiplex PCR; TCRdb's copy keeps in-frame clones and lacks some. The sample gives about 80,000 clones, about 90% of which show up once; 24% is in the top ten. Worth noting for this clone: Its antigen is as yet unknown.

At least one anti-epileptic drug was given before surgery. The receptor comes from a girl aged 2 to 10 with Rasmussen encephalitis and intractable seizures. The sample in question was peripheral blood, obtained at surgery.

CDR3 coding DNA: TGTGCCAGCAGTCGAACGGGAGGGGTGGAGACCCAGTACTTC. Its protein is CASSRTGGVETQYF. This chain uses TRBV6-5 with TRBJ2-5; 8 bases are shared with TRBD2. The germline CDR1 and CDR2 sequences are MNHEY and SVGAGI. The CDR3 length is 14 residues. V was clipped by 5 bases and J by 5 bases; unmatched bases: 7.